This T cell receptor (beta chain) was identified in a study of CD8 T cells in Susac syndrome. V was pared by 4 bases and J by 3 bases, with 3 bases between. This CDR3 has 11 residues. RNA amounts of roughly 0.45 to 1 ug underwent reverse transcription with random hexamers. TCRdb reanalysed the immunoSEQ multiplex PCR reads using MiXCR and keeps one entry per CDR3 protein. The sample lists about 83,000 distinct CDR3 sequences, 95% to 97% seen once, with more than 0.35% in the top ten. This clonotype has only one observation. Material: CD8+ T cells from PBMCs. The sequence was obtained from a human donor with Susac syndrome. The gene calls are TRBV12-3 or TRBV12-4 and TRBJ2-5; D ambiguous. CDR3 nucleotide sequence: TGTGCCAGCAGTTCGAAAGAGACCCAGTACTTC. It encodes CASSSKETQYF.